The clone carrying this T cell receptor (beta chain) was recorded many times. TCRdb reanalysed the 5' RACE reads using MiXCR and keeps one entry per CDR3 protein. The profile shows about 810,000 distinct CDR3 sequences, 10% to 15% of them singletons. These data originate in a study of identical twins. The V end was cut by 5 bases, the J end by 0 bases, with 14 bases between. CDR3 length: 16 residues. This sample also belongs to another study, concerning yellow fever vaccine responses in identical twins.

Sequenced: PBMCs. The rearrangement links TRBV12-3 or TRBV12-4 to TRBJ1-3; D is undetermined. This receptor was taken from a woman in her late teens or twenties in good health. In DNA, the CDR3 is TGTGCCAGCAGTATTAAGGGAGGACCCTCTGGAAACACCATATATTTT. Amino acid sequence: CASSIKGGPSGNTIYF.